This entry lists 32 T cell receptor beta chains sequenced from one sample in a study of T-cell reconstitution after alpha-beta-depleted transplantation in children. TCRbeta library preparation incorporated unique molecular identifiers. TCRdb processed the PCR reads anew with MiXCR; each CDR3 protein has one entry. The sample carries some 400,000 distinct CDR3 sequences, 20% recorded once. Sequences were derived from PBMCs from the stem cell graft donor, sampled from the stem cell graft. These receptors came from a human donor who donated a stem cell graft to a child with acute myeloid leukemia.

J is TRBJ1-5 and V is TRBV6-5, with D possibly TRBD1 on 6 matching bases. The CDR3 has 15 residues. The ends were cut back, 0 bases at V and 7 bases at J, with 13 bases in the middle. Germline values: CDR1 MNHEY, CDR2 SVGAGI. The DNA for the CDR3 is TGTGCCAGCAGTTACTCGGCAGGGGTGGAACAGCCCCAGCATTTT. Amino acids: CASSYSAGVEQPQHF.

This chain links TRBV7-8 with TRBJ2-3; no clear D gene. The V end was cut by 5 bases, the J end by 2 bases, with 11 bases between. Germline lookup yields CDR1 SGHVS and CDR2 FQNEAQ. The CDR3 is made up of 14 amino acids. The CDR3 DNA sequence: TGTGCCAGCAGCCTGGGCCCGGTCACAGATACGCAGTATTTT. It yields the protein CASSLGPVTDTQYF.

This clonotype has a count of ten or more. The V gene is TRBV4-1, the J gene TRBJ2-2, with D unresolved. The CDR3 loop spans 13 amino acids. Trimming left V 4 bases short and J 5 bases short, with 8 bases between. From germline, CDR1 is MGHRA and CDR2 YSYEKL. CDR3 loop: CASSRGPTGELFF. CDR3 nucleotide sequence: TGCGCCAGCAGCCGTGGACCGACCGGGGAGCTGTTTTTT.

The rearrangement joins TRBV7-2 to TRBJ2-7, with D perhaps TRBD1 or TRBD2 (5 bases each). The CDR3 runs to 13 residues. The ends were cut back, 4 bases at V and 3 bases at J, with 10 bases in the middle. Per germline, CDR1 SGHTA and CDR2 FQGNSA. CDR3 bases: TGTGCCAGCAGCTGGGACGGATACTACGAGCAGTACTTC. The encoded protein is CASSWDGYYEQYF.

The table lists this clonotype with a few counts. V is TRBV5-1 and J is TRBJ2-3; D not certain. The V and J ends lost 0 bases and 0 bases respectively, with 8 bases between them. Germline loops: CDR1 SGHRS, CDR2 YFSETQ. CDR3 length equals 15 residues. CDR3 protein: CASSLDPSSTDTQYF. CDR3 bases: TGCGCCAGCAGCTTGGACCCATCTAGCACAGATACGCAGTATTTT.

This clonotype was seen a handful of times. The chain combines TRBV10-3 with TRBJ2-7, with TRBD2 matching over 9 bases. V lost 6 bases, J lost 2 bases, and 5 bases stayed unmatched. The CDR3 is 14 residues long. Germline loops: CDR1 ENHRY, CDR2 SYGVKD. The chain's CDR3 is CAISSSGRTYEQYF. In nucleotides, the CDR3 is TGTGCCATCAGCTCAAGCGGGAGGACCTACGAGCAGTACTTC.

This clonotype was found once. The rearrangement joins TRBV12-3 or TRBV12-4 to TRBJ1-1; 9 positions agree with TRBD1. This CDR3 has 14 residues. Losses at the gene ends were 5 bases for V and 4 bases for J; bases not matched to a gene: 5. CDR3 sequence: CASSKQGARTEAFF. CDR3 bases: TGTGCCAGCAGTAAACAGGGGGCGCGCACTGAAGCTTTCTTT.

DNA for the CDR3: TGTGCCAGCAGCAACCGGAGACAGGACTCCTACGAGCAGTACTTC. Translating gives CASSNRRQDSYEQYF. The rearrangement links TRBV7-2 to TRBJ2-7; D possibly corresponds to TRBD1 (6 bases). The CDR3 runs 15 residues. Germline-derived CDR1 and CDR2 are SGHTA and FQGNSA. Deletions cut 5 bases from V and 0 bases from J, with 14 bases between.

This clonotype was recorded a few times. The rearrangement uses TRBV15 and TRBJ2-7; D may match TRBD1 or TRBD2 (6 bases each). Trimming shortened V by 0 bases and J by 4 bases, and 13 bases separated the two germline ends. The germline gives CDR1 LNHNV, CDR2 YYDKDF (reference sequence). This CDR3 has 15 amino acids. DNA of the CDR3: TGTGCCACCAGCAGAGATAAGGGGGGCGGGTACGAGCAGTACTTC. Protein product: CATSRDKGGGYEQYF.

This clonotype occurred many times. V usage is TRBV20-1 and J usage is TRBJ2-5, with 7 bases aligning to TRBD1. V was pared by 2 bases and J by 4 bases, with 7 bases of the junction left unmatched. Per germline, CDR1 DFQATT and CDR2 SNEGSKA (reference sequence). This CDR3 spans 14 amino acids. CDR3 residues: CSARTGTVSETQYF. CDR3 bases: TGCAGTGCTAGAACCGGGACAGTTTCAGAGACCCAGTACTTC.

A note on this clonotype: The conserved phenylalanine or tryptophan is not found at the CDR3 terminus, so this likely reflects a read error. The DNA is omitted, as the CDR3 cannot be located on it reliably, and the CDR3 follows TCRdb's listing. The rearrangement joins TRBV6-2 or TRBV6-3 to TRBJ2-5; TRBD2 reflects the table's D call only, with no check against the DNA. Germline-derived CDR1 and CDR2 are MNHEY and SVGEGT. The CDR3 is 12 amino acids in total, end residues counted. The CDR3 region is CASSQPGLAGEI.

A few counts support this clonotype. This chain connects TRBV20-1 to TRBJ1-5; 7 positions agree with TRBD1. The CDR3 length is 16 residues. Germline V gives CDR1 DFQATT, CDR2 SNEGSKA (reference sequence). J gave up 0 bases and V 5 bases, and 10 bases lay outside the gene matches. The CDR3 nucleotides read TGCAGTGCTGGCGGGACAGCGGGGGATAGCAATCAGCCCCAGCATTTT. As protein: CSAGGTAGDSNQPQHF.

This clonotype was detected only a few times. This rearrangement joins TRBV28 to TRBJ1-2; no definite D call. Trimming pared 3 bases from V and 6 bases from J, leaving 8 bases between. The length of the CDR3 is 12 residues. In germline, CDR1 is MDHEN, CDR2 SYDVKM. The CDR3, as DNA: TGTGCCAGCAGTTTTGGTAGTCATGGCTACACCTTC. Protein sequence: CASSFGSHGYTF.

This clonotype was counted once. A much more abundant neighbour one base away suggests this may be a read error. The CDR3 sequence is CASSRTSASCNEQFF. CDR3 DNA: TGTGCCAGCAGTCGTACTAGCGCCTCCTGCAATGAGCAGTTCTTC. The chain employs TRBV28 and TRBJ2-1; 7 positions match TRBD2. CDR1 is MDHEN and CDR2 is SYDVKM in the germline V gene. The CDR3 loop spans 15 amino acids.

At least ten counts were recorded for this clonotype. The chain joins TRBV29-1 to TRBJ1-5, with TRBD1 identical over 7 bases. Germline lookup yields CDR1 SQVTM and CDR2 ANQGSEA. The CDR3 has 12 amino acids. Trimming took 4 bases from V and 5 from J; bases not matched to a gene: 2. CDR3 in amino acids: CSVGDRDQPQHF. The CDR3 DNA reads TGCAGCGTTGGTGACAGGGATCAGCCCCAGCATTTT.

This clonotype came up many times. The chain has TRBV12-3 or TRBV12-4 and TRBJ2-1; D uncertain. The CDR3 extends over 14 amino acids. V lost 5 bases and J lost 4, with 12 bases in between. The CDR3 bases are TGTGCCAGCAGTCTAAGGACGGAATACAATGAGCAGTTCTTC. This encodes CASSLRTEYNEQFF.

The chain employs TRBV20-1 and TRBJ2-7; no firm D call. CDR3 length: 11 amino acids. Germline CDR1 DFQATT, CDR2 SNEGSKA (reference sequence). Between the trimmed V and J ends, which lost 5 bases and 8 bases, there was a span of 13 bases. The CDR3 here is CSAGPRSKQYF. The CDR3 region has the DNA TGCAGTGCTGGCCCCCGTAGCAAGCAGTACTTC.

In its sample, this clonotype was seen a few times. The chain employs TRBV12-3 or TRBV12-4 and TRBJ2-4; 11 nucleotides line up with TRBD1. The ends lost 4 bases at V and 0 bases at J; junction bases unmatched: 8. The CDR3 loop spans 18 amino acids. The CDR3 DNA reads TGTGCCAGCAGTTGGACAGGGGGCGAGACTCTAGCCAAAAACATTCAGTACTTC. It yields the protein CASSWTGGETLAKNIQYF.

The CDR3 protein is CASSASTSGRGYNEQFF. CDR3 nucleotides: TGTGCCAGCAGCGCGTCCACTAGCGGGAGGGGGTACAATGAGCAGTTCTTC. The chain joins TRBV9 to TRBJ2-1; 13 nucleotides align to TRBD2. CDR3 length equals 17 residues. Germline lookup yields CDR1 SGDLS and CDR2 YYNGEE. Trimming removed 3 bases from V and 4 bases from J; junction bases left unmatched: 7.

This clonotype was found a few times. V and J are TRBV12-3 or TRBV12-4 and TRBJ2-3; the D gene is possibly TRBD1 (6 bases). The CDR3 length is 14 residues. V shed 7 bases and J shed 5 bases, with 16 bases lying between them. CDR3 coding DNA: TGTGCCAGCAACCCGACTGGGGGCAGAGATACGCAGTATTTT. Its protein product is CASNPTGGRDTQYF.

This clonotype was detected only a few times. The chain recombines TRBV20-1 with TRBJ2-4, with D perhaps TRBD1 (5 bases). Trimming stripped 7 bases from V and 7 bases from J, with 17 bases between. The CDR3 contains 13 residues. The germline CDR1 and CDR2 sequences are DFQATT and SNEGSKA (reference sequence). CDR3 region: CSVSIQEGNIQYF. Here the CDR3 DNA reads TGCAGTGTTTCGATACAGGAAGGGAACATTCAGTACTTC.

The V gene is TRBV28, the J gene TRBJ2-2; TRBD1 matches 7 bases. The V segment lost 3 bases and the J segment 4 bases; nucleotides outside the gene matches: 5. The CDR3 has 15 amino acids. Germline values: CDR1 MDHEN, CDR2 SYDVKM. CDR3 protein: CASSLNRGGTGELFF. The CDR3 nucleotides are TGTGCCAGCAGTTTGAACAGGGGCGGCACCGGGGAGCTGTTTTTT.

The chain combines TRBV25-1 with TRBJ2-1, with 10 positions matching TRBD2. J gave up 4 bases and V 5 bases, and 14 bases lay outside the gene matches. The CDR3 spans 18 residues. Germline CDR1 and CDR2: MGHDK and SYGVNS. In nucleotides, the CDR3 is TGTGCCAGCAGTCAAACAGGGGTAGCGGGAGGACCTTACAATGAGCAGTTCTTC. Amino acids: CASSQTGVAGGPYNEQFF.

This clonotype was counted many times. J is TRBJ2-7 and V is TRBV12-3 or TRBV12-4; possibly TRBD1 for D (7 bases). The CDR3 runs to 13 residues. Trimming stripped 8 bases from V and 1 base from J, with 12 bases between. The CDR3 nucleotides read TGTGCCAGCTCAGGGGGGCCGTCCTACGAGCAGTACTTC. Residues: CASSGGPSYEQYF.

This clonotype was observed at least ten times. This chain links TRBV6-2 or TRBV6-3 with TRBJ2-3, with no clear D. Trimming took off 1 base at V and 1 base at J, with 3 bases between the two ends. Germline CDR1 is MNHEY and CDR2 is SVGEGT. CDR3 length: 13 amino acids. This CDR3 is CASSYFGTDTQYF. The CDR3 coding sequence is TGTGCCAGCAGTTACTTCGGCACAGATACGCAGTATTTT.

The chain employs TRBV7-2 and TRBJ2-7; tentative D call: TRBD1 (6 bases). There are 14 residues in the CDR3. Germline CDR1 and CDR2: SGHTA and FQGNSA. V gave up 3 bases and J gave up 3 bases, with 12 bases separating them. This CDR3 reads CASSFLTGSYEQYF. The DNA of the CDR3 is TGTGCCAGCAGCTTCCTGACAGGTAGCTACGAGCAGTACTTC.

The V call is TRBV28, the J call TRBJ2-7; D uncertain. Per germline, CDR1 MDHEN and CDR2 SYDVKM. The length of the CDR3 is 14 residues. The V end was cut by 6 bases, the J end by 3 bases, with 15 bases between. Here the CDR3 reads CASSIRDKLYEQYF. The CDR3 DNA sequence: TGTGCCAGCAGCATTCGCGACAAACTCTACGAGCAGTACTTC.

Only a few counts were recorded for this clonotype. The chain has TRBV20-1 and TRBJ1-5; D may be TRBD1 (5 bases). Germline values: CDR1 DFQATT, CDR2 SNEGSKA (reference sequence). The V gene lost 4 bases and the J gene lost 5 bases, with 9 bases spanning the gap. This CDR3 region has 12 residues. CDR3 nucleotide sequence: TGCAGTGCTACCCGGGACGATCAGCCCCAGCATTTT. It codes for CSATRDDQPQHF.

This clonotype showed up just a few times. The chain couples TRBV9 to TRBJ2-3; D not certain. Germline CDR1 is SGDLS and CDR2 is YYNGEE. V was shortened by 4 bases and J by 2 bases, with 17 bases between the two germline ends. This CDR3 is built from 16 residues. The CDR3 here is CASSPRFGAATDTQYF. CDR3 DNA sequence: TGTGCCAGCAGCCCCAGGTTTGGCGCAGCCACAGATACGCAGTATTTT. The full variable domain, in which reference TRBV9 and TRBJ2-3 provide the parts outside the CDR3, is DSGVTQTPKHLITATGQRVTLRCSPRSGDLSVYWYQQSLDQGLQFLIQYYNGEERAKGNILERFSAQQFPDLHSELNLSSLELGDSALYFCASSPRFGAATDTQYFGPGTRLTVL.

This chain uses TRBV5-5 with TRBJ1-6; D gene uncertain. Germline V gene lookup returns CDR1 SGHKS and CDR2 YYEKEE (reference sequence). The CDR3 is made up of 16 amino acids. Trimming stripped 2 bases from V and 8 bases from J, with 17 bases between. The DNA of the CDR3 is TGTGCCAGCAGCTTCTCTCCAACACCAAAGGATTCACCCCTCCACTTT. Residues: CASSFSPTPKDSPLHF.

This clonotype was counted a single time. The chain has TRBV2 and TRBJ2-5; D gene ambiguous. The CDR3 runs to 12 residues. V lost 10 bases and J lost 4, with 13 bases in between. Germline CDR1 SNHLY, CDR2 FYNNEI. The CDR3, as DNA: TGTGCCACCGTGACTTTCTCAGAGACCCAGTACTTC. It yields the protein CATVTFSETQYF.

This clonotype was counted many times. The chain uses TRBV10-3 and TRBJ2-1; unclear D gene. In germline, CDR1 is ENHRY, CDR2 SYGVKD. V dropped 4 bases and J dropped 1 base, with 5 bases sitting between them. CDR3 length equals 13 residues. CDR3 loop: CAISGESYNEQFF. The CDR3 DNA reads as TGTGCCATCAGTGGAGAGTCCTACAATGAGCAGTTCTTC.